Listed below are T cell receptor beta chains from one sample, sequenced in a study of CD8+CD57+ T cells in acquired aplastic anemia. TCRdb used MiXCR to reprocess the reads, holding one entry per CDR3 protein. The sample consists of approximately 170,000 distinct CDR3 sequences, under 75% of them appearing once. Sequencing used sorted CD4+, CD8+, or CD8+CD57+ T cells (not recorded which) from PBMCs. The source of these receptors is a human donor in good health. CDR3s include the opening cysteine and the closing phenylalanine or tryptophan. D genes are given only for firm matches. Only part of the rows carry a size: once, few, many, or a class if the clone is expanded.

>13|NA|TRBJ1-4|TRBV9|NA
TGTGCCAGCAGTTTGTCCGGATTCGAAAAACTGTTTTTT
CASSLSGFEKLFF
>11|few|TRBJ1-1|TRBV5-4|NA
TGTGCCAGCAGCTCGGACACTGAAGCTTTCTTT
CASSSDTEAFF
>15|NA|TRBJ1-1|TRBV7-2|NA
TGTGCCAGCAGCTTATCTCGGACCTCGAGGACTGAAGCTTTCTTT
CASSLSRTSRTEAFF
>13|NA|TRBJ1-1|TRBV29-1|NA
TGCAGCGCCCAAGGCAGTATGAACACTGAAGCTTTCTTT
CSAQGSMNTEAFF
>14|many|TRBJ1-5|TRBV7-9|TRBD1
TGTGCCAGCAGCCCCGACAGGGTGAAAGGACCCCAGCATTTT
CASSPDRVKGPQHF
>15|NA|TRBJ1-2|TRBV29-1|NA
TGCAGCGTCGATCACTGGGACCCCGCTAACTATGGCTACACCTTC
CSVDHWDPANYGYTF
>14|NA|TRBJ2-7|TRBV6-6|NA
TGTGCCAGCAGTGCGGAGACCGGTTTCGTCGAGCAGTACTTC
CASSAETGFVEQYF
>15|once|TRBJ2-2|TRBV19|NA
TGTGCCACTGGGGGGTCGAATCAGAACACCGGGGAGCTGTTTTTT
CATGGSNQNTGELFF
>15|NA|TRBJ1-5|TRBV20-1|NA
TGCAGTGCTAGAGGTCCGGGTCCAGACAATCAGCCCCAGCATTTT
CSARGPGPDNQPQHF
>15|NA|TRBJ2-2|TRBV2|NA
TGTGCCAGCAGTCCGGACGTGACGAACACCGGGGAGCTGTTTTTT
CASSPDVTNTGELFF
>15|NA|TRBJ1-1|TRBV12-3/TRBV12-4|NA
TGTGCCAGCAGCTACGTCGTTAACAGTTGGGCTGAAGCTTTCTTT
CASSYVVNSWAEAFF
>15|many|TRBJ2-7|TRBV4-1|TRBD1
TGCGCCAGCAGCCAAGAAGAGAGGGGGCCATACGAGCAGTACTTC
CASSQEERGPYEQYF
>15|NA|TRBJ2-7|TRBV6-2/TRBV6-3|TRBD2
TGTGCCAGCAGTGAAGTTGAACTAGCGCTACGGGAGCAGTACTTC
CASSEVELALREQYF
>15|NA|TRBJ2-7|TRBV11-2|TRBD1
TGTGCCAGCAGCACGTACCAGGGGGTCTCCTACGAGCAGTACTTC
CASSTYQGVSYEQYF
>14|NA|TRBJ2-5|TRBV2|TRBD1
TGTGCCAGCAGTCAAGGACAGGGAAAAGAGACCCAGTACTTC
CASSQGQGKETQYF
>11|NA|TRBJ1-2|TRBV12-3/TRBV12-4|NA
TGTGCCAGCAGCATGATTTATGGCTACACCTTC
CASSMIYGYTF
>12|NA|TRBJ1-1|TRBV29-1|TRBD1
TGCAGTTTATTCGCCGGACAGGGGGCCGCTTTCTTT
CSLFAGQGAAFF
>15|NA|TRBJ1-1|TRBV10-3|NA
TGTGCCATCAGTGAGTCGGAGGTTCTTTACACTGAAGCTTTCTTT
CAISESEVLYTEAFF
>13|few|TRBJ2-5|TRBV29-1|NA
TGCAGCGTTCCCCTCGGGGTTGGAGAGACCCAGTACTTC
CSVPLGVGETQYF
>17|few|TRBJ2-6|TRBV5-5|NA
TGTGCCAGCAGCTTAGGCAGGGAACTGCCTGGGGCCAACGTCCTGACTTTC
CASSLGRELPGANVLTF
>13|NA|TRBJ2-7|TRBV15|NA
TGTGCCACCAGCCCAGGGGCGTCATACGAGCAGTACTTC
CATSPGASYEQYF
>12|NA|TRBJ2-5|TRBV29-1|NA
TGCAGCGTTCGCCGGGGCCAAGAGACCCAGTACTTC
CSVRRGQETQYF
>13|NA|TRBJ2-7|TRBV12-3/TRBV12-4|TRBD2
TGTGCCAGCAGTTTCGGGGAGGGTGACGAGCAGTACTTC
CASSFGEGDEQYF
>17|NA|TRBJ1-5|TRBV15|TRBD1
TGTGCCACCAGCAGCGGACAGGTTGGATTTAAGGGTCAGCCCCAGCATTTT
CATSSGQVGFKGQPQHF
>11|NA|TRBJ2-3|TRBV20-1|NA
TGCAGTGCTAGAGATAATCCTACGCAGTATTTT
CSARDNPTQYF
>16|NA|TRBJ1-2|TRBV5-8|TRBD1
TGTGCCAGCAGCGCGGACAGGGGATCATTGGGCTATGGCTACACCTTC
CASSADRGSLGYGYTF
>13|once|TRBJ1-2|TRBV7-9|TRBD1
TGTGCCAGCAGCCTTTACGACAGGGACGGCTACACCTTC
CASSLYDRDGYTF
>15|NA|TRBJ2-3|TRBV25-1|NA
TGTGCCAGCAGCCCCACAGGAGCTAGCACAGATACGCAGTATTTT
CASSPTGASTDTQYF
>15|once|TRBJ1-1|TRBV7-9|NA
TGTGCCAGCAGCTTCCGGACAGAGATGAACACTGAAGCTTTCTTT
CASSFRTEMNTEAFF
>15|NA|TRBJ2-5|TRBV5-4|TRBD1
TGTGCCAGCAGCCCGCGGACAGGGGGACAAGAGACCCAGTACTTC
CASSPRTGGQETQYF
>14|NA|TRBJ1-1|TRBV2|NA
TGTGCCAGCAGTGAAGGGGAGTCCAACACTGAAGCTTTCTTT
CASSEGESNTEAFF
>14|NA|TRBJ1-3|TRBV25-1|NA
TGTGCCAGCAGTCAAGGCGAGTCTGGGAACACCATATATTTT
CASSQGESGNTIYF
>15|NA|TRBJ1-1|TRBV20-1|NA
TGCAGTGCCCTGGGTTTGGAAGAGCCTAACACTGAAGCTTTCTTT
CSALGLEEPNTEAFF